This T cell receptor (beta chain) was identified during a study of T cell responses to AZD1222 COVID-19 vaccine. As regards this clone: Its antigen is as yet unknown.

This CDR3 region has 16 residues. CDR1 is LNHDA and CDR2 is SQIVND in the germline V gene (reference sequence). V dropped 3 bases and J dropped 0 bases, with 12 bases sitting between them. Study-wide points: Possibly, clonal diversity was underestimated; donors were largely white British and included more females.

Some clones are missing from TCRdb's copy, which holds only in-frame ones; the method was immunoSEQ multiplex PCR. The data show fewer than 150,000 clones, roughly 91% seen once. Sequencing used peripheral blood, obtained on day 0 of AZD1222 vaccination. The chain uses TRBV19 and TRBJ2-1; D is unresolved. The sequence was collected from an adult in good health. CDR3 residues: CASSIGLASSYNEQFF. DNA of the CDR3: TGTGCCAGTAGTATTGGTTTGGCGAGCTCCTACAATGAGCAGTTCTTC.